Described below is a single TCR beta chain sequence and its context. As yet, its antigen is unknown. Trimming removed 5 bases at V and 0 bases at J, with 18 bases between. Germline-derived CDR1 and CDR2 are SGHAT and FQDESV (reference sequence). This CDR3 contains 17 residues. Attachment of unique molecular identifiers to individual cDNA molecules was performed. One entry per CDR3 protein results from TCRdb running MiXCR on the 5' RACE reads. The sample records more than 95,000 distinct CDR3 sequences, around 10% being singletons. This sample was included in a study of early T cells in non-severe SARS-CoV-2 infection. As for the study in general: Alpha and beta chains were unpaired, from unsorted whole-blood bulk RNA. Study results and caveats: Sequences matched to VDJdb favored anti-spike CD8 responses, while private and CD4 specificities were missed.

The chain combines TRBV11-1 with TRBJ2-3, with D perhaps matching TRBD1 (6 bases). The receptor's source is an adult who was a healthcare worker with PCR-confirmed SARS-CoV-2 infection or an uninfected control (not recorded which). The sequences come from whole blood, collected at baseline. CDR3 nucleotides: TGTGCCAGCAGCGTGGGACAAAGCGGTTCTAGCACAGATACGCAGTATTTT. Translated, it gives CASSVGQSGSSTDTQYF.